The clone carrying this TCR beta chain was recorded once. This sample was included in a study of blood T cell dynamics during melanoma immunotherapy. Clones were read by immunoSEQ multiplex PCR, and TCRdb kept only the in-frame ones, dropping some. Here the sample spans approximately 9,700 clones, approximately 90% being singletons. Stated time point: pre-treatment baseline. This CDR3 has 17 residues. Germline V gives CDR1 ENHRY, CDR2 SYGVKD. Trimming cost V 4 bases and J 1 base, with 17 bases left between them. The V and J genes are TRBV10-3 and TRBJ2-1; D is tentatively TRBD1 or TRBD2 (5 bases each). This TCR was recovered from a human donor with melanoma. Sequencing used blood, obtained from a patient treated with checkpoint blockade. CDR3 protein: CAISGSLGTGSYNEQFF. Here the CDR3 DNA reads TGTGCCATCAGTGGTTCTCTAGGGACGGGATCCTACAATGAGCAGTTCTTC.